Listed below are T cell receptor beta chains from one sample, sequenced in a study of cytomegalovirus exposure and HLA in healthy donors. Repertoires were generated with immunoSEQ multiplex PCR, while TCRdb's copy carries only in-frame clones and drops some. The repertoire holds 150,000 to 180,000 clones, with approximately 84% as singletons. Sequenced: PBMCs. All receptors derive from a woman aged 18-29 years in good health and CMV-seronegative. The CDR3 runs from the conserved cysteine through the conserved F or W. D genes are given only for firm matches. Some rows mark clone size as missing; the rest say once, few, many or name a class of expanded clone.

>TRBV6-1|.|.|TRBJ1-1
TGTGCCAGCAGCCTGTTACAAACGAACACTGAAGCTTTCTTT
CASSLLQTNTEAFF
>TRBV27|TRBD1|.|TRBJ1-1
TGTGCCAGCAGTTCGACAGGGGTAGCTTTCTTT
CASSSTGVAFF
>TRBV7-9|TRBD1|.|TRBJ1-5
TGTGCCAGCAGCTCACCGGGACAGGGAGGTCAGCCCCAGCATTTT
CASSSPGQGGQPQHF
>TRBV5-6|.|.|TRBJ2-1
TGTGCCAGCAGCTTCACATTAAACTCCTACAATGAGCAGTTCTTC
CASSFTLNSYNEQFF
>TRBV28|TRBD2|.|TRBJ2-1
TGTGCCAGCAGTTTGCGGGGGGAGTACAATGAGCAGTTCTTC
CASSLRGEYNEQFF
>TRBV19|TRBD1|once|TRBJ1-1
TGTGCCAGTAGTACGGGGGACAGACAGATCACTGAAGCTTTCTTT
CASSTGDRQITEAFF
>TRBV6-1|.|.|TRBJ2-7
TGTGCCAGCAGTGAAGCGACATTACGGCCCTACGAGCAGTACTTC
CASSEATLRPYEQYF
>TRBV18|TRBD1|.|TRBJ1-5
TGTGCCAGCTCGCCCGACAGGGCCCAGACCCAGCATTTT
CASSPDRAQTQHF
>TRBV4-1|.|.|TRBJ1-2
TGCGCCAGCAGCCAAGAGATAAGTAGGAGAGGCTATGGCTACACCTTC
CASSQEISRRGYGYTF
>TRBV6-5|.|.|TRBJ2-2
TGTGCCAGCAGTTACTCGGACAGTTTGAACACCGGGGAGCTGTTTTTT
CASSYSDSLNTGELFF
>TRBV29-1|TRBD1|.|TRBJ1-1
TGCAGCGTGTCGACAGGGACGGCCACTGAAGCTTTCTTT
CSVSTGTATEAFF
>TRBV6-5|TRBD1|.|TRBJ1-2
TGTGCCAGCAGGTTACAGGGGAACTATGGCTACACCTTC
CASRLQGNYGYTF
>TRBV28|TRBD1|.|TRBJ1-2
TGTGCCAGCAGTTTACCCCGGACAGGGCCGGGCTACACCTTC
CASSLPRTGPGYTF
>TRBV2|TRBD1|.|TRBJ2-1
TGTGCCAGCGAGGAAGGACAGGGGGCAGGGGAGCAGTTCTTC
CASEEGQGAGEQFF
>TRBV28|TRBD1|.|TRBJ1-2
TGTGCCAGCAGGGAGGACAGGGGGCCTAATGGCTACACCTTC
CASREDRGPNGYTF
>TRBV6-1|.|.|TRBJ1-4
TGTGCCAGCAGTGTCCAACAGGAGGGTCTTCACGAAAAACTGTTTTTT
CASSVQQEGLHEKLFF
>TRBV6-4|.|.|TRBJ2-4
TGTGCCAGCAGTGACTCGCCGGACAGCATTCAGTACTTC
CASSDSPDSIQYF
>TRBV5-1|TRBD1|.|TRBJ2-7
TGCGCCAGCAGCTCTGGGACAGGGGCCTCCTACGAGCAGTACTTC
CASSSGTGASYEQYF
>TRBV7-2|TRBD1|.|TRBJ1-2
TGTGCCAGCAGCCCCCGGGGACAGGTGTATGGCTACACCTTC
CASSPRGQVYGYTF
>TRBV5-4|TRBD2|.|TRBJ2-4
TGTGCCAGCAGTTTAGCGGGAGCCAAAAACATTCAGTACTTC
CASSLAGAKNIQYF
>TRBV5-4|TRBD2|.|TRBJ2-3
TGTGCCAGCAGCTTTTTACTAGCGGGAGCGACAGATACGCAGTATTTT
CASSFLLAGATDTQYF
>TRBV5-1|.|.|TRBJ2-5
TGCGCCAGCAGCTTGGTCGCGGGGTCCCAAGAGACCCAGTACTTC
CASSLVAGSQETQYF
>TRBV5-4|TRBD2|.|TRBJ2-1
TGTGCCAGCAGCTCTGGCGGGACTAGGTTAAGAAATGAGCAGTTCTTC
CASSSGGTRLRNEQFF
>TRBV5-1|TRBD2|.|TRBJ2-3
TGCGCCAGCAGCTCAATGACTAGCGGGACAGGTGCAGATACGCAGTATTTT
CASSSMTSGTGADTQYF
>TRBV5-1|.|.|TRBJ2-5
TGCGCCAGCAGGGGGGGGCCCGAAGAGACCCAGTACTTC
CASRGGPEETQYF
>TRBV11-2|.|.|TRBJ1-4
TGTGCCAGCAGCCTCCACGGGACTGCAAATGAAAAACTGTTTTTT
CASSLHGTANEKLFF
>TRBV15|.|.|TRBJ2-3
TGTGCCACCAGCAGAGATCAAAAAGCGCTCACAGATACGCAGTATTTT
CATSRDQKALTDTQYF
>TRBV2|TRBD1|.|TRBJ1-2
TGTGCCAGCAGTGGACAGGGGCACGGCTACACCTTC
CASSGQGHGYTF
>TRBV2|.|.|TRBJ1-5
TGTGCCAGCAGTGATCGAGGGTACAATCAGCCCCAGCATTTT
CASSDRGYNQPQHF
>TRBV28|.|.|TRBJ1-5
TGTGCCAGCAGGACACAGCTCCGGTCGCCCCAGCATTTT
CASRTQLRSPQHF
>TRBV6-6|TRBD1|.|TRBJ1-2
TGTGCCAGCAGTTTGATGTCAGGGGGCACCGGCTACACCTTC
CASSLMSGGTGYTF
>TRBV27|.|.|TRBJ1-2
TGTGCCAGCAGTTTAAAAGTTGGAGGAGGCTACACCTTC
CASSLKVGGGYTF
>TRBV9|.|few|TRBJ2-2
TGTGCCAGCAGCGCTAACACCGGGGAGCTGTTTTTT
CASSANTGELFF
>TRBV11-3|.|.|TRBJ2-1
TGTGCCAGCAGCACGAGCTCCTACAATGAGCAGTTCTTC
CASSTSSYNEQFF
>TRBV5-1|TRBD1|.|TRBJ1-2
TGCGCCAGCAGCTTAGACAGGGCGACTGGTGGCTACACCTTC
CASSLDRATGGYTF
>TRBV2|TRBD1|.|TRBJ2-5
TGTGCCAGCATCGGGGACAGGGGACTCTTAGAGCAGTACTTC
CASIGDRGLLEQYF
>TRBV7-9|TRBD1|.|TRBJ2-7
TGTTCCAGCAGTTACAATATGAGGAACCCGGGACAGGGGCCCTACGAGCAGTACTTC
CSSSYNMRNPGQGPYEQYF
>TRBV7-9|.|.|TRBJ2-5
TGTTCCAGCAGCTCACCCCATGGAGCAGGGGAGACCCAGTACTTC
CSSSSPHGAGETQYF
>TRBV19|.|once|TRBJ2-1
TGTGCCAGTAGTAAAGGGGGGGACTACAATGAGCAGTTCTTC
CASSKGGDYNEQFF
>TRBV7-2|TRBD2|.|TRBJ2-7
TGTGCCAGCAGCCCCCGACTAGCGGGAGGGCCCGAGCAGTACTTC
CASSPRLAGGPEQYF
>TRBV7-2|.|.|TRBJ2-5
TGTGCCAGCAGCTACGGGTGGACTCAAGAGACCCAGTACTTC
CASSYGWTQETQYF
>TRBV4-1|TRBD1|once|TRBJ2-1
TGCGCCAGCAGCCAAGATATTGTCAGGGGGCGGTACAATGAGCAGTTCTTC
CASSQDIVRGRYNEQFF
>TRBV5-1|.|.|TRBJ1-6
TGCGCCAGCAGCTTCATGGATAGGAGATCACCCCTCCACTTT
CASSFMDRRSPLHF
>TRBV18|.|.|TRBJ1-2
TGTGCCAGCTCCCCAGGGAGCGAGGGTGGCTATGGCTACACCTTC
CASSPGSEGGYGYTF
>TRBV2|.|.|TRBJ2-7
TGTGCCAGCAGTGAAGCGGTCGGCTCCTACGAGCAGTACTTC
CASSEAVGSYEQYF
>TRBV6-6|.|.|TRBJ1-1
TGTGCCAGCAGTTACCCGGCAGAGGCTGAAGCTTTCTTT
CASSYPAEAEAFF
>TRBV9|.|.|TRBJ1-2
TGTGCCAGCACCCCCCGAGGGCTAGGTGGCTACACCTTC
CASTPRGLGGYTF
>TRBV30|TRBD1|.|TRBJ1-3
TGTGCCTGGATGACAGGGATCGTACGCCGTGGAAACACCATATATTTT
CAWMTGIVRRGNTIYF
>TRBV11-2|.|.|TRBJ2-5
TGTGCCAGCAGCTTAGGGGCGGGGGCCGGGGAGACCCAGTACTTC
CASSLGAGAGETQYF
>TRBV30|TRBD2|.|TRBJ2-7
TGTGCCTGGGCCCCGGGACTAGCGGGTACGAGCTCCTACGAGCAGTACTTC
CAWAPGLAGTSSYEQYF
>TRBV7-2|TRBD2|.|TRBJ2-3
TGTGCCAGCAGCTTAGACCAGGTGATAGCGGGGGGTGCGCAGTATTTT
CASSLDQVIAGGAQYF
>TRBV7-2|TRBD2|.|TRBJ2-2
TGTGCCAGCAGCTGGGCGGGGGGCCTCACCGGGGAGCTGTTTTTT
CASSWAGGLTGELFF
>TRBV7-9|TRBD1|.|TRBJ1-4
TGTGCCAGCAGTCGGACAGGGGGGGATGAAAAACTGTTTTTT
CASSRTGGDEKLFF
>TRBV7-2|TRBD2|.|TRBJ2-1
TGTGCCAGCAGCCAAAACGGACTAGCGGGGGCCAGGTGGTTCTTC
CASSQNGLAGARWFF
>TRBV28|.|.|TRBJ2-7
TGTGCCAGCAGTTTACTCGGCTGGGGGGTCTACGAGCAGTACTTC
CASSLLGWGVYEQYF
>TRBV19|.|.|TRBJ2-7
TGTGCCAGTAGTATTGCCAGCGCCTACGAGCAGTACTTC
CASSIASAYEQYF
>TRBV5-5|.|.|TRBJ2-1
TGTGCCAGCAGCTCCGAGGGAGTTTCCTACAATGAGCAGTTCTTC
CASSSEGVSYNEQFF
>TRBV23-1|TRBD1|.|TRBJ2-2
TGCGCCAGCAGTCAATCCGGACAGGGTAAGGACACCGGGGAGCTGTTTTTT
CASSQSGQGKDTGELFF
>TRBV13|.|.|TRBJ2-3
TGTGCCAGCAGCTCCGTAGCGGATACGCAGTATTTT
CASSSVADTQYF
>TRBV19|.|.|TRBJ1-5
TGTGCCAGTAGTATAGTTCCCTACGAATCCTCCGTTAATCAGCCCCAGCATTTT
CASSIVPYESSVNQPQHF